This T cell receptor beta chain was captured in a study of T-cell reconstitution after alpha-beta-depleted transplantation in children. Germline-derived CDR1 and CDR2 are SGHNT and YENEEA. V shed 0 bases and J shed 8 bases, with 8 bases lying between them. CDR3 size: 13 residues. Preparing the TCRbeta library involved the use of unique molecular identifiers. Each CDR3 protein is one row after TCRdb ran MiXCR on the PCR reads. The data show 420,000 or so distinct CDR3 sequences, 9.5% to 13% seen once. This clonotype originated in a human donor who donated a stem cell graft to a child with acute myeloid leukemia. The input for sequencing was PBMCs from the stem cell graft donor, taken from the stem cell graft. The chain uses TRBV11-3 and TRBJ2-1, with a possible D match to TRBD1 (5 bases). CDR3 nucleotide sequence: TGTGCCAGCAGCTTAGAAGTAGGGGATGAGCAGTTCTTC. Encoded protein: CASSLEVGDEQFF.